The 31 T cell receptor beta chains listed next were all sequenced from one sample in a study of blood T cell repertoires in COVID-19 (dated by TCRdb to 2020 to 2022). The library was produced with the immunoSEQ multiplex PCR assay. The clones in this table, taken by TCRdb from immuneACCESS, are in-frame only. Not every clone is retained; where verified, under half of the shortfall comes from an unresolved V gene, and the cause of the rest is unknown. Recorded for this sample are hundreds of thousands of clones; approximately 86% of them occurred a single time. Clones ranked in the top ten supply under 0.95% of the sample. Sequencing was carried out using peripheral blood. These receptors all stem from a young woman with acute or convalescent COVID-19.

The genes are TRBV7-9 and TRBJ1-1; 7 bases map to TRBD1. The germline V gene encodes CDR1 SEHNR and CDR2 FQNEAQ (reference sequence). The ends lost 5 bases at V and 0 bases at J; junction bases unmatched: 9. CDR3 length: 16 amino acids. This chain's CDR3 is CASSQGQVRVNTEAFF. The CDR3 nucleotides are TGTGCCAGCAGCCAAGGACAGGTCAGAGTGAACACTGAAGCTTTCTTT. The full variable domain, with the rest looked up from reference TRBV7-9 and TRBJ1-1, is DTGVSQNPRHKITKRGQNVTFRCDPISEHNRLYWYRQTLGQGPEFLTYFQNEAQLEKSRLLSDRFSAERPKGSFSTLEIQRTEQGDSAMYLCASSQGQVRVNTEAFFGQGTRLTVV.

The chain employs TRBV5-4 and TRBJ2-7, with D possibly matching TRBD2 (6 bases). Trimming cost V 3 bases and J 5 bases, with 15 bases left between them. The CDR3 contains 14 residues. CDR1 SGHNT and CDR2 YYREEE come from the germline V gene (reference sequence). CDR3 region: CASSSGDFRDEQYF. DNA for the CDR3: TGTGCCAGCAGCTCGGGGGACTTTCGGGACGAGCAGTACTTC.

This chain uses TRBV18 with TRBJ2-7; D might be TRBD2 (6 bases). V gave up 0 bases and J gave up 3 bases, with 12 bases separating them. CDR1 is KGHSH and CDR2 is LQKENI in the germline V gene. There are 15 residues in the CDR3. In nucleotides, the CDR3 is TGTGCCAGCTCACCACCGGAGGGCCCAGGCTACGAGCAGTACTTC. This encodes CASSPPEGPGYEQYF.

The chain links TRBV12-3 or TRBV12-4 to TRBJ2-3; TRBD2 matches 7 bases. This CDR3 spans 11 amino acids. V lost 2 bases and J lost 14; bases outside the gene matches: 4. This CDR3 reads CASSLSGIWYF. For the CDR3, the DNA is TGTGCCAGCAGTTTAAGCGGGATATGGTATTTT.

The chain recombines TRBV19 with TRBJ2-7; TRBD1 aligns across 8 bases. V lost 1 base to trimming and J lost 3 bases; unmatched junction nucleotides: 2. This CDR3 has 14 residues. CDR1 is LNHDA and CDR2 is SQIVND in the germline V gene (reference sequence). The CDR3 spells CASSIAQGGYEQYF. In DNA form, the CDR3 reads TGTGCCAGTAGTATAGCACAGGGGGGCTACGAGCAGTACTTC.

The chain combines TRBV19 with TRBJ1-3, with TRBD1 matching over 9 bases. The CDR3 extends over 16 amino acids. The germline CDR1 and CDR2 sequences are LNHDA and SQIVND (reference sequence). Losses at the gene ends were 6 bases for V and 1 base for J; bases not matched to a gene: 7. The DNA of the CDR3 is TGTGCCAGTAGCCGGGACAGGGTTCAATCTGGAAACACCATATATTTT. This codes for CASSRDRVQSGNTIYF.

The rearrangement uses TRBV30 and TRBJ2-5; 7 positions match TRBD2. The CDR3 consists of 12 residues. CDR1 and CDR2 from the germline V gene are GTSNPN and SVGIG (reference sequence). The trim removed 4 bases at V and 7 bases at J, leaving 6 bases unmatched. CDR3 residues: CAWTLADWTQYF. CDR3 nucleotide sequence: TGTGCCTGGACGCTAGCGGATTGGACCCAGTACTTC.

This chain joins TRBV7-2 and TRBJ2-3; 11 bases are a match to TRBD1. Trimming at V came to 0 bases and at J to 2 bases, leaving 4 bases not matched to a gene. This CDR3 region has 17 residues. Germline V gene data show CDR1 as SGHTA and CDR2 as FQGNSA. CDR3 protein: CASSLAGTGGVTDTQYF. The DNA of the CDR3 is TGTGCCAGCAGCTTAGCGGGGACAGGGGGAGTCACAGATACGCAGTATTTT. Filled out from reference TRBV7-2 and TRBJ2-3, the complete variable domain reads GAGVSQSPSNKVTEKGKDVELRCDPISGHTALYWYRQSLGQGLEFLIYFQGNSAPDKSGLPSDRFSAERTGGSVSTLTIQRTQQEDSAVYLCASSLAGTGGVTDTQYFGPGTRLTVL.

This clone was found once. This sequence joins TRBV5-4 and TRBJ2-5, with a weak D call TRBD2 (5 bases). Germline loops: CDR1 SGHNT, CDR2 YYREEE (reference sequence). The CDR3 runs 14 residues. Trimming shortened V by 2 bases and J by 1 base, and 9 bases separated the two germline ends. This CDR3 reads CASSLAGIQETQYF. The DNA of the CDR3 is TGTGCCAGCAGCTTAGCCGGGATCCAAGAGACCCAGTACTTC.

The chain uses TRBV7-2 and TRBJ2-7, with TRBD1 as a possible D gene (5 bases). Trimming removed 1 base from V and 5 bases from J, with 9 bases in between. CDR1 SGHTA and CDR2 FQGNSA come from the germline V gene. The CDR3 runs to 13 residues. The CDR3 coding sequence is TGTGCCAGCAGCTTAGTCGTAGGGGACGAGCAGTACTTC. Protein: CASSLVVGDEQYF. The whole variable domain, remainder taken from reference TRBV7-2 and TRBJ2-7, is GAGVSQSPSNKVTEKGKDVELRCDPISGHTALYWYRQSLGQGLEFLIYFQGNSAPDKSGLPSDRFSAERTGGSVSTLTIQRTQQEDSAVYLCASSLVVGDEQYFGPGTRLTVT.

This clone was counted a few times. The rearrangement joins TRBV10-2 to TRBJ1-5; D not resolved. Trimming left V 3 bases short and J 3 bases short, with 3 bases between. Germline-derived CDR1 and CDR2 are WSHSY and SAAADI. The CDR3 consists of 12 residues. The CDR3 protein is CASSDSNQPQHF. The DNA of the CDR3 is TGCGCCAGCAGTGACTCCAATCAGCCCCAGCATTTT.

The J gene is TRBJ1-1, the V gene TRBV7-9; D is undetermined. V lost 5 bases to trimming and J lost 7 bases, with 14 bases between them. The CDR3 covers 13 residues. Germline V gives CDR1 SEHNR, CDR2 FQNEAQ (reference sequence). The CDR3 DNA reads as TGTGCCAGCAGCCCCCCGACATCACTTGAAGCTTTCTTT. The encoded protein is CASSPPTSLEAFF. Filled out from reference TRBV7-9 and TRBJ1-1, the complete variable domain reads DTGVSQNPRHKITKRGQNVTFRCDPISEHNRLYWYRQTLGQGPEFLTYFQNEAQLEKSRLLSDRFSAERPKGSFSTLEIQRTEQGDSAMYLCASSPPTSLEAFFGQGTRLTVV.

The gene calls are TRBV11-2 and TRBJ2-7; the D gene is possibly TRBD2 (5 bases). The V end lost 7 bases, the J end lost 6 bases, and 22 bases lay between the germline ends. The length of the CDR3 is 15 residues. Germline values: CDR1 SGHAT, CDR2 FQNNGV. CDR3 sequence reads: CASILTTSLFTEQYF. The DNA of the CDR3 is TGTGCCAGCATCCTAACAACTAGTCTCTTTACCGAGCAGTACTTC.

The chain combines TRBV4-3 with TRBJ1-4; 9 bases line up with TRBD1. The CDR3 runs to 15 residues. In germline, CDR1 is LGHNA, CDR2 YSLEER. Losses at the gene ends were 0 bases for V and 8 bases for J; bases not matched to a gene: 4. The CDR3 reads CASSQEGTGIEKLFF. The CDR3 DNA reads TGCGCCAGCAGCCAAGAGGGGACAGGGATAGAAAAACTGTTTTTT.

The V gene is TRBV29-1, the J gene TRBJ2-4, with 9 nucleotides matching TRBD2. Germline V gene lookup returns CDR1 SQVTM and CDR2 ANQGSEA. This CDR3 is built from 16 residues. Unmatched junction bases numbered 16, after V lost 7 bases and J lost 6 bases. This CDR3 reads CSADGASGKVGNIQYF. CDR3 DNA sequence: TGCAGCGCCGATGGGGCTAGCGGGAAAGTGGGAAACATTCAGTACTTC.

The chain links TRBV7-2 to TRBJ1-2; D may be TRBD1 (5 bases). The CDR3 spans 14 residues. V lost 5 bases, J lost 9 bases, and 19 bases lay in between. The germline gives CDR1 SGHTA, CDR2 FQGNSA. The DNA for the CDR3 is TGTGCCAGCAGCCAATCTAATTCAGGGAAGAGCTACACCTTC. It specifies CASSQSNSGKSYTF.

The chain is built from TRBV11-2 and TRBJ1-2, with D perhaps TRBD1 (5 bases). This CDR3 is built from 17 residues. V was shortened by 0 bases and J by 7 bases, with 21 bases between the two germline ends. Germline-derived CDR1 and CDR2 are SGHAT and FQNNGV. The CDR3 spells CASSLDLAWGAVRGYTF. The CDR3 DNA reads TGTGCCAGCAGCTTAGATCTAGCGTGGGGCGCGGTGCGTGGCTACACCTTC. The full variable domain, in which reference TRBV11-2 and TRBJ1-2 provide the parts outside the CDR3, is EAGVAQSPRYKIIEKRQSVAFWCNPISGHATLYWYQQILGQGPKLLIQFQNNGVVDDSQLPKDRFSAERLKGVDSTLKIQPAKLEDSAVYLCASSLDLAWGAVRGYTFGSGTRLTVV.

The V gene is TRBV7-2, the J gene TRBJ1-5, with a possible D match to TRBD1 (6 bases). Trimming left V 2 bases short and J 5 bases short, with 16 bases between. The CDR3 sequence is 16 residues long. Germline CDR1 SGHTA, CDR2 FQGNSA. CDR3 nucleotide sequence: TGTGCCAGCAGCTTAAGGAAGGACAGCCTAGATCAGCCCCAGCATTTT. It specifies CASSLRKDSLDQPQHF.

The chain recombines TRBV5-1 with TRBJ1-4; D gene ambiguous. The CDR3 loop spans 15 amino acids. Germline assignment: CDR1 SGHRS and CDR2 YFSETQ. V lost 6 bases to trimming and J lost 8 bases, with 20 bases between them. The CDR3 region has the DNA TGCGCCAGCACTCGCGGAGGCTCGGGCGGGGAAAAACTGTTTTTT. Amino acids: CASTRGGSGGEKLFF.

V gene TRBV4-2 combines with J gene TRBJ2-1, with 9 bases identical to TRBD2. The CDR3 is 15 amino acids. V was clipped by 0 bases and J by 7 bases; unmatched bases: 4. Per germline, CDR1 LGHNA and CDR2 YNFKEQ. CDR3 sequence (DNA): TGTGCCAGCAGCCAAGAGGGTAGCGGGGGAAATGAGCAGTTCTTC. It is translated as CASSQEGSGGNEQFF.

The chain joins TRBV12-3 or TRBV12-4 to TRBJ1-1, with 9 bases identical to TRBD1. Trimming at V came to 5 bases and at J to 10 bases, leaving 5 bases not matched to a gene. The CDR3 runs to 12 residues. CDR3: CASSNEQGAAFF. The CDR3 nucleotides read TGTGCCAGCAGTAACGAACAGGGGGCAGCTTTCTTT.

This CDR3 reads CASRIGVGEQFF. CDR3 in DNA: TGTGCCAGCAGGATCGGAGTTGGCGAGCAGTTCTTC. The J gene is TRBJ2-1, the V gene TRBV12-3 or TRBV12-4; no clear D gene. The CDR3 has 12 amino acids. Trimming cost V 6 bases and J 10 bases, with 13 bases left between them.

The chain has TRBV7-8 and TRBJ1-1, with 7 bases identical to TRBD1. The CDR3 is 15 residues long. In germline, CDR1 is SGHVS, CDR2 FQNEAQ. The trim removed 2 bases at V and 1 base at J, leaving 4 bases unmatched. The CDR3 reads CASSLFDRANTEAFF. The CDR3 DNA sequence: TGTGCCAGCAGCTTATTCGACAGGGCGAACACTGAAGCTTTCTTT.

The chain joins TRBV27 to TRBJ2-7, with a tentative D call TRBD1 (5 bases). Germline V gene data show CDR1 as MNHEY and CDR2 as SMNVEV (reference sequence). Trimming took 4 bases from V and 1 from J, leaving 14 bases between them. This CDR3 comprises 15 residues. The CDR3 protein is CASSSYRTISYEQYF. CDR3 nucleotides: TGTGCCAGCAGTTCTTACAGGACCATTTCCTACGAGCAGTACTTC.

This chain joins TRBV6-5 and TRBJ2-1; 10 bases align to TRBD2. J lost 7 bases, V lost 4 bases, and 7 bases had no gene match. This CDR3 has 15 amino acids. The germline V gene has CDR1 MNHEY and CDR2 SVGAGI. This chain's CDR3 is CASSFNGLAENEQFF. As DNA, the CDR3 is TGTGCCAGCAGTTTCAATGGACTAGCGGAAAATGAGCAGTTCTTC.

V and J are TRBV5-1 and TRBJ2-1; 8 positions agree with TRBD2. V gave up 4 bases and J gave up 5 bases; unmatched junction bases: 8. The CDR3 covers 15 residues. CDR1 SGHRS and CDR2 YFSETQ come from the germline V gene. CDR3 protein: CASSQAGTSHNEQFF. Written as DNA, the CDR3 is TGCGCCAGCAGCCAAGCCGGGACTAGTCACAATGAGCAGTTCTTC.

This clone was recorded only once. The gene calls are TRBV5-1 and TRBJ2-3; 7 bases agree with TRBD1. V was clipped by 4 bases and J by 7 bases; unmatched bases: 6. The CDR3 is 13 amino acids. Germline lookup yields CDR1 SGHRS and CDR2 YFSETQ. CDR3 region: CASSETTGYTQYF. The CDR3 DNA reads as TGCGCCAGCAGCGAAACGACAGGGTATACGCAGTATTTT.

J is TRBJ2-5 and V is TRBV3-1 (or the pseudogene TRBV3-2), with 9 bases matching TRBD2. Trimming cost V 1 base and J 4 bases; bases outside gene matches: 10. Germline CDR1 reads LGHDT; CDR2 reads YNNKEL (reference sequence). The CDR3 contains 17 residues. This chain's CDR3 is CASSQVMSAGGVETQYF. Here the CDR3 DNA reads TGTGCCAGCAGCCAAGTTATGTCGGCGGGAGGGGTAGAGACCCAGTACTTC.

This chain uses TRBV18 with TRBJ2-7, with a possible D match to TRBD1 (6 bases). V was clipped by 3 bases and J by 3 bases, with 15 bases between them. The CDR3 runs to 15 residues. Per the germline V gene, CDR1 is KGHSH and CDR2 is LQKENI. The CDR3 sequence: CASSPGTGHNYEQYF. The CDR3 nucleotides read TGTGCCAGCTCACCCGGCACGGGACACAACTACGAGCAGTACTTC.

The V gene is TRBV3-1 (or the pseudogene TRBV3-2), the J gene TRBJ1-4, with D unresolved. CDR3 length: 14 residues. Germline V gene lookup returns CDR1 LGHDT and CDR2 YNNKEL (reference sequence). V lost 0 bases and J 4 bases, leaving 6 bases between the germline ends. In DNA, the CDR3 is TGTGCCAGCAGCCAAGAAAGCGATAATGAAAAACTGTTTTTT. Protein product: CASSQESDNEKLFF.

This CDR3 reads CASSLTLNYGYTF. The CDR3 coding sequence is TGTGCCAGCAGCTTGACACTTAACTATGGCTACACCTTC. V is TRBV7-9 and J is TRBJ1-2; D gene uncertain. V lost 3 bases and J lost 1, with 6 bases in between. Germline values: CDR1 SEHNR, CDR2 FQNEAQ (reference sequence). The length of the CDR3 is 13 residues.